These 30 T cell receptor beta chains came from one sample sequenced in a study of blood T cell repertoires in COVID-19. Profiling relied on immunoSEQ multiplex PCR, and the TCRdb table lists in-frame clones only, not all of them. This repertoire shows about 180,000 clones, roughly nine tenths found once; its top ten account for under 2%. Sequencing was carried out using peripheral blood. These receptor sequences come from a young man who had recovered from COVID-19.

The V gene is TRBV28, the J gene TRBJ1-2; D not certain. V lost 4 bases, J lost 4 bases, and 16 bases lay in between. CDR1 and CDR2 from the germline V gene are MDHEN and SYDVKM. This CDR3 has 15 residues. The CDR3 sequence is CASSSPLGRPYGYTF. Here the CDR3 DNA reads TGTGCCAGCAGTTCTCCGTTAGGCAGGCCCTATGGCTACACCTTC.

The V call is TRBV3-1 (or the pseudogene TRBV3-2), the J call TRBJ2-5, with TRBD2 identical over 10 bases. In germline, CDR1 is LGHDT, CDR2 YNNKEL (reference sequence). V shed 1 base, J shed 2 bases, and the junction held 10 bases outside the gene matches. The CDR3 runs to 18 residues. CDR3 protein: CASSQGVAGGPRQETQYF. The DNA for the CDR3 is TGTGCCAGCAGCCAAGGGGTAGCGGGAGGACCTAGGCAAGAGACCCAGTACTTC.

The chain carries TRBV3-1 (or the pseudogene TRBV3-2) and TRBJ2-2; weak D call: TRBD2 (5 bases). There are 16 residues in the CDR3. Per germline, CDR1 LGHDT and CDR2 YNNKEL (reference sequence). V gave up 0 bases and J gave up 1 base, with 9 bases separating them. CDR3 coding DNA: TGTGCCAGCAGCCAAGATCGGACTCAGAACACCGGGGAGCTGTTTTTT. As protein: CASSQDRTQNTGELFF.

The chain couples TRBV3-1 (or the pseudogene TRBV3-2) to TRBJ2-7; 10 nucleotides agree with TRBD2. This CDR3 is built from 17 residues. Germline V gene lookup returns CDR1 LGHDT and CDR2 YNNKEL (reference sequence). The J segment lost 3 bases and the V segment lost 0 bases, leaving 8 bases of the junction unmatched. CDR3 amino acids: CASSQESTSGMFYEQYF. CDR3 sequence (DNA): TGTGCCAGCAGCCAAGAATCTACTAGCGGGATGTTCTACGAGCAGTACTTC.

This clone was counted once. The CDR3 coding sequence is TGTGCCAGCAGCACCCGGCCGGGCTCTGGAAACACCATATATTTT. This codes for CASSTRPGSGNTIYF. The chain links TRBV5-6 to TRBJ1-3; D is undetermined. With 4 bases removed from V and 0 bases from J, the gap between germline ends came to 11 bases. Germline V CDR1 and CDR2: SGHDT, YYEEEE. The CDR3 sequence is 15 residues long.

In this sample, this clone turned up a few times. The gene calls are TRBV27 and TRBJ2-3; 12 nucleotides align to TRBD1. CDR1 and CDR2 (germline): MNHEY, SMNVEV (reference sequence). This CDR3 has 15 amino acids. V dropped 5 bases and J dropped 2; count of bases not matched to a gene: 2. CDR3 in amino acids: CASSLGQGATDTQYF. The CDR3 bases are TGTGCCAGCAGTCTGGGACAGGGGGCCACAGATACGCAGTATTTT.

The chain links TRBV6-2 or TRBV6-3 to TRBJ1-2; 9 bases match TRBD1. V was clipped by 1 base and J by 2 bases; unmatched bases: 8. The CDR3 spans 17 residues. From germline, CDR1 is MNHEY and CDR2 SVGEGT. CDR3: CASSYFLTGTGNYGYTF. The CDR3 region has the DNA TGTGCCAGCAGTTACTTCTTAACCGGGACAGGGAACTATGGCTACACCTTC.

The V call is TRBV5-1, the J call TRBJ1-1, with D perhaps matching TRBD1 (5 bases). Germline assignment: CDR1 SGHRS and CDR2 YFSETQ. The CDR3 consists of 12 residues. Trimming took 0 bases from V and 7 from J, leaving 7 bases between them. The DNA for the CDR3 is TGCGCCAGCAGCTTGGGGGGCAATGAAGCTTTCTTT. This codes for CASSLGGNEAFF.

This clone has a single count. The chain couples TRBV11-2 to TRBJ2-3; 8 nucleotides line up with TRBD2. Germline V gene sequence: CDR1 SGHAT, CDR2 FQNNGV. This CDR3 region has 16 residues. The V segment lost 1 base and the J segment 1 base; nucleotides outside the gene matches: 4. The CDR3: CASSLGVSGGTDTQYF. The CDR3 nucleotides read TGTGCCAGCAGCTTAGGGGTTAGCGGGGGCACAGATACGCAGTATTTT.

In DNA form, the CDR3 reads TGTGCCAGCAGTTACGGGACTAGCGGAGTCAATGAGCAGTTCTTC. Translating gives CASSYGTSGVNEQFF. This rearrangement joins TRBV6-5 to TRBJ2-1; the match to TRBD2 covers 11 bases. Trimming took 2 bases from V and 6 from J; bases not matched to a gene: 3. The germline CDR1 and CDR2 sequences are MNHEY and SVGAGI. The CDR3 has 15 amino acids.

The chain carries TRBV6-6 and TRBJ2-7; D might be TRBD1 (5 bases). V was trimmed by 2 bases and J by 5 bases, leaving 10 bases between them. The CDR3 totals 13 residues. Germline assignment: CDR1 MNHNY and CDR2 SVGAGI (reference sequence). CDR3 amino acids: CASSYIGANEQYF. CDR3 bases: TGTGCCAGCAGTTACATAGGGGCTAACGAGCAGTACTTC.

J is TRBJ2-7 and V is TRBV11-3; no definite D call. The CDR3 consists of 15 residues. Germline CDR1 is SGHNT and CDR2 is YENEEA. Between the trimmed V and J ends, which lost 1 base and 2 bases, there was a span of 12 bases. The CDR3 protein is CASSLAGSPTYEQYF. The CDR3 nucleotides are TGTGCCAGCAGCTTAGCGGGTTCACCTACCTACGAGCAGTACTTC.

This chain uses TRBV9 with TRBJ1-3; TRBD1 agrees at 9 bases. This CDR3 has 14 residues. The ends lost 4 bases at V and 4 bases at J; junction bases unmatched: 3. Germline assignment: CDR1 SGDLS and CDR2 YYNGEE. DNA of the CDR3: TGTGCCAGCAGCCTAGGGACAGGGGGAAACACCATATATTTT. Protein: CASSLGTGGNTIYF.

The V call is TRBV19, the J call TRBJ2-7, with TRBD2 matching 14 bases. Germline V gene lookup returns CDR1 LNHDA and CDR2 SQIVND (reference sequence). The junction had 10 bases not matched to a gene; V was cut back by 3 bases and J by 0 bases. The CDR3 is 19 residues long. Written as DNA, the CDR3 is TGTGCCAGTAGTATTCGGGGACTAGCGGGAGAGGGGCGCTCCTACGAGCAGTACTTC. It specifies CASSIRGLAGEGRSYEQYF.

This chain links TRBV10-1 with TRBJ2-3, with TRBD1 identical over 8 bases. Trimming took 8 bases from V and 2 from J; bases not matched to a gene: 12. CDR1 and CDR2 (germline): WNHNN, SYGVQD (reference sequence). The CDR3 contains 16 residues. The CDR3 loop reads CASPEQGAINTDTQYF. DNA of the CDR3: TGCGCCAGCCCCGAGCAGGGGGCGATTAACACAGATACGCAGTATTTT.

This chain connects TRBV9 to TRBJ1-1; tentatively, D is TRBD1 (5 bases). Per germline, CDR1 SGDLS and CDR2 YYNGEE. The CDR3 consists of 15 residues. The V and J ends lost 4 bases and 3 bases respectively, with 16 bases between them. The CDR3 DNA sequence: TGTGCCAGCAGCCCCCGACAGAATACCGACACTGAAGCTTTCTTT. The encoded protein is CASSPRQNTDTEAFF.

This sequence joins TRBV6-5 and TRBJ2-5; 12 nucleotides align to TRBD1. The CDR3 loop spans 14 amino acids. The V gene's germline CDR1 is MNHEY and CDR2 SVGAGI. After removal of 9 bases from V and 5 bases from J, the junction contained 7 bases not matched to a gene. CDR3 coding DNA: TGTGCCAGTGAAGGGACAGGGGGCTGGGAGACCCAGTACTTC. This encodes CASEGTGGWETQYF.

The chain is built from TRBV11-1 and TRBJ2-3; D ambiguous. Germline-derived CDR1 and CDR2 are SGHAT and FQDESV (reference sequence). Trimming pared 0 bases from V and 6 bases from J, leaving 7 bases between. The CDR3 length is 13 residues. CDR3 in amino acids: CASSLAGQDTQYF. The CDR3, as DNA: TGTGCCAGCAGCTTAGCTGGCCAGGATACGCAGTATTTT.

The V and J genes are TRBV6-5 and TRBJ1-1; 7 nucleotides agree with TRBD1. The CDR3 loop spans 14 amino acids. Germline loops: CDR1 MNHEY, CDR2 SVGAGI. The junction had 1 base not matched to a gene; V was cut back by 2 bases and J by 1 base. The CDR3 region is CASSYRTGNTEAFF. CDR3 sequence (DNA): TGTGCCAGCAGTTACCGGACAGGGAACACTGAAGCTTTCTTT.

The rearrangement links TRBV19 to TRBJ1-6, with unresolved D. CDR3 length: 13 residues. The germline gives CDR1 LNHDA, CDR2 SQIVND (reference sequence). V was cut by 5 bases and J by 8 bases, with 10 bases left in between. The CDR3 region has the DNA TGTGCCAGTAGTCACCGGGAGCATTCACCCCTCCACTTT. Translation gives CASSHREHSPLHF.

The chain links TRBV27 to TRBJ2-7; 8 positions match TRBD1. Germline lookup yields CDR1 MNHEY and CDR2 SMNVEV (reference sequence). The CDR3 covers 14 residues. The junction had 9 bases not matched to a gene; V was cut back by 5 bases and J by 6 bases. CDR3 DNA sequence: TGTGCCAGCAGTCCGGAGACAGGGGCGGCCGAGCAGTACTTC. It specifies CASSPETGAAEQYF.

The chain uses TRBV9 and TRBJ2-7; the match to TRBD2 covers 8 bases. The germline CDR1 and CDR2 sequences are SGDLS and YYNGEE. The CDR3 has 15 residues. The junction had 6 bases not matched to a gene; V was cut back by 3 bases and J by 1 base. The CDR3 bases are TGTGCCAGCAGCGCCGGACTAGCACTTTCCTACGAGCAGTACTTC. Translating it yields CASSAGLALSYEQYF. The full variable domain, in which reference TRBV9 and TRBJ2-7 provide the parts outside the CDR3, is DSGVTQTPKHLITATGQRVTLRCSPRSGDLSVYWYQQSLDQGLQFLIQYYNGEERAKGNILERFSAQQFPDLHSELNLSSLELGDSALYFCASSAGLALSYEQYFGPGTRLTVT.

The V call is TRBV27, the J call TRBJ2-3; a weak D match, TRBD2 (5 bases). Trimming stripped 1 base from V and 6 bases from J, with 8 bases between. The germline CDR1 and CDR2 sequences are MNHEY and SMNVEV (reference sequence). The CDR3 consists of 13 residues. CDR3 region: CASSLFSGDTQYF. CDR3 nucleotide sequence: TGTGCCAGCAGTTTATTTTCGGGGGATACGCAGTATTTT.

The CDR3, as DNA: TGTGCCAGCAGTGAAGGAAAGGGAGCTAACTATGGCTACACCTTC. Its translation is CASSEGKGANYGYTF. The chain couples TRBV6-1 to TRBJ1-2; no firm D call. Germline V gene data show CDR1 as MNHNS and CDR2 as SASEGT. Trimming took 1 base from V and 0 from J, leaving 9 bases between them. There are 15 residues in the CDR3.

The chain recombines TRBV4-2 with TRBJ2-5, with D tentatively TRBD1 (5 bases). The CDR3 consists of 15 residues. Germline V gene lookup returns CDR1 LGHNA and CDR2 YNFKEQ. The V and J ends lost 0 bases and 1 base respectively, with 9 bases between them. CDR3 in DNA: TGTGCCAGCAGCCAAGAAATGACAGTCCAAGAGACCCAGTACTTC. Protein sequence: CASSQEMTVQETQYF.

The chain carries TRBV11-1 and TRBJ1-1, with D hard to call. In germline, CDR1 is SGHAT, CDR2 FQDESV (reference sequence). CDR3 length: 13 amino acids. The ends were cut back, 6 bases at V and 1 base at J, with 9 bases in the middle. This CDR3 is CASSSEGNTEAFF. The CDR3 nucleotides are TGTGCCAGCAGTTCCGAGGGGAACACTGAAGCTTTCTTT.

V and J are TRBV19 and TRBJ1-5; D may be TRBD1 (6 bases). Trimming removed 1 base at V and 6 bases at J, with 16 bases between. The CDR3 spans 16 residues. CDR1 and CDR2 from the germline V gene are LNHDA and SQIVND (reference sequence). CDR3 nucleotides: TGTGCCAGTAGTATAGTATATGGCAGGGGCAGTCAGCCCCAGCATTTT. This sequence encodes CASSIVYGRGSQPQHF.

This clone was counted a single time. CDR3 in amino acids: CASSFEGVQPQHF. For the CDR3, the DNA is TGTGCCAGCAGTTTCGAGGGGGTCCAGCCCCAGCATTTT. The V and J genes are TRBV6-2 or TRBV6-3 and TRBJ1-5, with TRBD1 as a possible D gene (6 bases). The length of the CDR3 is 13 residues. V was pared by 4 bases and J by 7 bases, with 11 bases between. Germline V gene data show CDR1 as MNHEY and CDR2 as SVGEGT.

V gene TRBV19 combines with J gene TRBJ2-1; 9 bases are a match to TRBD2. V gave up 3 bases and J gave up 7 bases; unmatched junction bases: 4. This CDR3 region has 14 residues. Germline V gene data show CDR1 as LNHDA and CDR2 as SQIVND (reference sequence). The CDR3 DNA reads TGTGCCAGTAGTATTCCGACTAGCGGAAATGAGCAGTTCTTC. It codes for CASSIPTSGNEQFF.

The table lists this clone with a count of one. The CDR3 DNA reads TGTGCCAGCAGCATTAGACCACAGGGCGGCACCGGGGAGCTGTTTTTT. Amino acid sequence: CASSIRPQGGTGELFF. The chain employs TRBV11-1 and TRBJ2-2; possibly TRBD1 for D (6 bases). CDR1 is SGHAT and CDR2 is FQDESV in the germline V gene (reference sequence). The CDR3 loop spans 16 amino acids. V was shortened by 5 bases and J by 4 bases, with 17 bases between the two germline ends.